These 20 T cell receptor beta chains share one sample of origin, sequenced in a study of cytomegalovirus exposure and HLA in healthy donors. The PCR was carried out with 60 Vbeta primers and 13 Jbeta primers. Some clones are missing from TCRdb's copy, which holds only in-frame ones; the method was immunoSEQ multiplex PCR. The sample contains about 130,000 clones, 80% of which appear only once. Source material: PBMCs. The source of these receptors is a male donor in good health and CMV-seronegative.

V gene TRBV25-1 combines with J gene TRBJ2-6; D gene unclear. Germline V gene sequence: CDR1 MGHDK, CDR2 SYGVNS. V lost 8 bases and J lost 5, with 7 bases in between. The CDR3 is 12 residues long. The CDR3 here is CASELRANVLTF. The CDR3 bases are TGTGCCAGCGAACTGAGGGCCAACGTCCTGACTTTC. The full variable domain, its missing parts supplied by reference TRBV25-1 and TRBJ2-6, is EADIYQTPRYLVIGTGKKITLECSQTMGHDKMYWYQQDPGMELHLIHYSYGVNSTEKGDLSSESTVSRIRTEHFPLTLESARPSHTSQYLCASELRANVLTFGAGSRLTVL.

The CDR3 loop reads CASSVVVGVSGRDNEQFF. The CDR3 region has the DNA TGTGCCAGCAGCGTAGTAGTGGGGGTTTCTGGGAGGGACAATGAGCAGTTCTTC. This sequence joins TRBV9 and TRBJ2-1; TRBD2 matches at 7 bases. This CDR3 has 18 residues. The V segment lost 0 bases and the J segment 5 bases; nucleotides outside the gene matches: 14. Looked up from germline, CDR1 is SGDLS and CDR2 is YYNGEE.

The V call is TRBV10-2, the J call TRBJ1-2, with 12 positions matching TRBD1. V gave up 6 bases and J gave up 3 bases; unmatched junction bases: 5. The CDR3 has 15 amino acids. Germline V CDR1 and CDR2: WSHSY, SAAADI. The CDR3 protein is CASRAGTGGHYGYTF. The CDR3 coding sequence is TGCGCCAGCAGGGCCGGGACAGGGGGCCACTATGGCTACACCTTC.

The chain carries TRBV2 and TRBJ2-1; D not resolved. Germline CDR1 is SNHLY and CDR2 is FYNNEI. With 3 bases removed from V and 7 bases from J, the gap between germline ends came to 4 bases. The CDR3 totals 11 residues. The chain's CDR3 is CASSESNEQFF. CDR3 sequence (DNA): TGTGCCAGCAGTGAGTCAAATGAGCAGTTCTTC.

This clone was seen once. The chain carries TRBV4-1 and TRBJ1-4; 8 bases fit TRBD1. The CDR3 is made up of 16 amino acids. Germline V gene data show CDR1 as MGHRA and CDR2 as YSYEKL. V lost 3 bases and J lost 5; bases outside the gene matches: 8. The CDR3 nucleotides read TGCGCCAGCAGCCAGGCCCAACAGGGGGGGAATGAAAAACTGTTTTTT. This gives the protein CASSQAQQGGNEKLFF.

The table lists this clone with a few counts. This rearrangement joins TRBV4-3 to TRBJ1-5; D might be TRBD1 (6 bases). Germline V lookup: CDR1 LGHNA, CDR2 YSLEER. The CDR3 length is 17 residues. The ends were cut back, 0 bases at V and 4 bases at J, with 16 bases in the middle. The CDR3 DNA is TGCGCCAGCAGCCAAGATCGGAAACAGGGTTTTAATCAGCCCCAGCATTTT. Residues: CASSQDRKQGFNQPQHF.

This rearrangement joins TRBV5-1 to TRBJ2-2; 12 positions match TRBD2. The CDR3 is 16 residues long. The V gene end was trimmed by 3 bases and the J gene end by 5 bases; junction bases not matched to a gene: 5. Germline V gene data show CDR1 as SGHRS and CDR2 as YFSETQ. CDR3 DNA: TGCGCCAGCAGCTCTAGGACTAGCGGGAAAACCGGGGAGCTGTTTTTT. Translation: CASSSRTSGKTGELFF.

This clone was found a few times. The chain uses TRBV6-7 and TRBJ1-1; D gene uncertain. TRBV6-7 is annotated as an ORF whose role is uncertain. Trimming took 2 bases from V and 3 from J, leaving 16 bases between them. This CDR3 is 16 amino acids long. In DNA form, the CDR3 reads TGTGCCAGCAGTTACCCCCCTCCTACTCGGTACACTGAAGCTTTCTTT. Residues: CASSYPPPTRYTEAFF.

This chain uses TRBV11-1 with TRBJ1-6; 9 nucleotides line up with TRBD1. This CDR3 region has 15 residues. CDR1 and CDR2 from the germline V gene are SGHAT and FQDESV (reference sequence). J gave up 9 bases and V 4 bases, and 7 bases lay outside the gene matches. CDR3 region: CASSSGTGFASPLHF. In DNA form, the CDR3 reads TGTGCCAGCAGCTCGGGGACAGGGTTTGCTTCACCCCTCCACTTT.

The chain joins TRBV14 to TRBJ2-2, with a tentative D call TRBD1 (6 bases). Germline V gives CDR1 SGHDN, CDR2 FVKESK. Trimming shortened V by 2 bases and J by 6 bases, and 13 bases separated the two germline ends. The CDR3 is 15 residues long. In DNA form, the CDR3 reads TGTGCCAGCAGCCAATATGCAGGGGCGGCCGGGGAGCTGTTTTTT. This translates into CASSQYAGAAGELFF.

The chain carries TRBV27 and TRBJ1-1; possible D gene TRBD1, 6 bases. V was clipped by 5 bases and J by 4 bases, with 17 bases between them. CDR1 and CDR2 from the germline V gene are MNHEY and SMNVEV (reference sequence). The CDR3 runs 15 residues. The CDR3 region has the DNA TGTGCCAGCAGTAGGACAGCCAGCTGGGGCACTGAAGCTTTCTTT. Encoded protein: CASSRTASWGTEAFF.

Only a few counts were recorded for this clone. Written as DNA, the CDR3 is TGCGCCAGCAGCTCCCCGAGCGGGAACACTGAAGCTTTCTTT. It translates to CASSSPSGNTEAFF. The chain couples TRBV5-1 to TRBJ1-1; D is undetermined. Germline CDR1 is SGHRS and CDR2 is YFSETQ. The CDR3 spans 14 residues. V lost 3 bases and J 1 base, leaving 10 bases between the germline ends.

The chain uses TRBV7-9 and TRBJ1-6, with D tentatively TRBD1 (6 bases). CDR1 is SEHNR and CDR2 is FQNEAQ in the germline V gene (reference sequence). This CDR3 contains 15 residues. With 1 base removed from V and 10 bases from J, the gap between germline ends came to 14 bases. The CDR3 region has the DNA TGTGCCAGCAGCTTAGATGGGACCAGGGGATCACCCCTCCACTTT. Translation gives CASSLDGTRGSPLHF.

The CDR3 loop reads CASSVGTGVTYEQYF. The CDR3 region has the DNA TGTGCCAGCAGCGTAGGGACAGGAGTTACCTACGAGCAGTACTTC. The V call is TRBV9, the J call TRBJ2-7; 7 bases line up with TRBD1. The CDR3 is 15 amino acids. The germline V gene has CDR1 SGDLS and CDR2 YYNGEE. The V and J ends lost 0 bases and 2 bases, in that order; junction bases with no gene match: 5.

This clone came up a few times. The chain links TRBV6-1 to TRBJ1-4; tentatively, D is TRBD1 (5 bases). The CDR3 runs to 16 residues. Germline V lookup: CDR1 MNHNS, CDR2 SASEGT. Trimming left V 2 bases short and J 8 bases short, with 18 bases between. The CDR3 region is CASSESSGAGSEKLFF. The CDR3 DNA is TGTGCCAGCAGTGAAAGTTCAGGAGCAGGGTCGGAAAAACTGTTTTTT.

The V gene is TRBV5-5, the J gene TRBJ2-5; D not certain. The germline gives CDR1 SGHKS, CDR2 YYEKEE (reference sequence). The germline V and J ends were trimmed by 4 bases and 5 bases, with 9 bases remaining between them. This CDR3 contains 12 residues. CDR3 in DNA: TGTGCCAGCAGCCTAGTTGCGGAGACCCAGTACTTC. Translated, it gives CASSLVAETQYF.

V and J are TRBV6-4 and TRBJ2-3; D is uncertain. The CDR3 extends over 11 amino acids. Germline V CDR1 and CDR2: MRHNA, SNTAGT. Trimming took 4 bases from V and 13 from J, leaving 12 bases between them. CDR3 nucleotides: TGTGCCAGCAGTGCTGGCCCTCACAAGTATTTT. Encoded protein: CASSAGPHKYF.

This clone was counted only a few times. This rearrangement joins TRBV5-1 to TRBJ2-5; 8 bases align to TRBD1. J gave up 1 base and V 1 base, and 3 bases lay outside the gene matches. Germline lookup yields CDR1 SGHRS and CDR2 YFSETQ. The CDR3 length is 15 residues. In nucleotides, the CDR3 is TGCGCCAGCAGCTTGAACACAGGGGGCCAAGAGACCCAGTACTTC. Its protein is CASSLNTGGQETQYF.

The gene calls are TRBV11-2 and TRBJ1-1, with 7 positions matching TRBD1. The CDR3 sequence is 13 residues long. CDR1 is SGHAT and CDR2 is FQNNGV in the germline V gene. V shed 2 bases and J 10 bases; nucleotides not matched to a gene: 7. In DNA form, the CDR3 reads TGTGCCAGCAGCTTACAGGGGGACCGCGTAGCTTTCTTT. Its protein product is CASSLQGDRVAFF.

The genes are TRBV4-1 and TRBJ1-1; the D gene is possibly TRBD1 (6 bases). This CDR3 contains 11 residues. Trimming shortened V by 9 bases and J by 11 bases, and 16 bases separated the two germline ends. From germline, CDR1 is MGHRA and CDR2 YSYEKL. The CDR3 nucleotides read TGCGCCAGTTATAAGACAGGAACGGCTTTCTTT. Translated: CASYKTGTAFF.